This TCR beta chain derives from a study of blood T cell repertoires in COVID-19. Measured with immunoSEQ multiplex PCR; TCRdb has only the in-frame clones, and not every one. The repertoire holds some 490,000 clones, with more than 85% as singletons. Sequencing input: PBMCs or T cells enriched from blood (not recorded which). This receptor was taken from a woman in her fifties or sixties who had recovered from COVID-19.

As DNA, the CDR3 is TGTGCCAGCAGCCACTCTAACACTGAAGCTTTCTTT. Translated, it gives CASSHSNTEAFF. The V call is TRBV7-2, the J call TRBJ1-1; the D is unclear. CDR3 length: 12 residues. Germline V gene lookup returns CDR1 SGHTA and CDR2 FQGNSA. V lost 5 bases to trimming and J lost 2 bases, with 6 bases between them.